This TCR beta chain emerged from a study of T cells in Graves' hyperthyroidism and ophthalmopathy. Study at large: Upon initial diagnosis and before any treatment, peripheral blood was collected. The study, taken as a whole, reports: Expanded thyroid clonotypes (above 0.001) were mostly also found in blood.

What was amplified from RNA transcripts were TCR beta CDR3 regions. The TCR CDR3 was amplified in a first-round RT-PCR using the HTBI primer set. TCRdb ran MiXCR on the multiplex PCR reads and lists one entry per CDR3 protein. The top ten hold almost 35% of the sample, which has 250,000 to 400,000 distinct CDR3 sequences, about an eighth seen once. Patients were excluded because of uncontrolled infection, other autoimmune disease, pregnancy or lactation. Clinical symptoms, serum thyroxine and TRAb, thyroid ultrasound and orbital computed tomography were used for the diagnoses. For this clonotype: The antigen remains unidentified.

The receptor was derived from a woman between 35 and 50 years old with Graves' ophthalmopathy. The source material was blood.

In DNA form, the CDR3 reads TGTGCCAGCAGCGGCTCAGGGATGTCCGGCGGGGAGCTGTTTTTT. This translates into CASSGSGMSGGELFF. This chain joins TRBV9 and TRBJ2-2; maybe TRBD1 (5 bases). This CDR3 spans 15 amino acids. Trimming took off 3 bases at V and 7 bases at J, with 16 bases between the two ends. CDR1 is SGDLS and CDR2 is YYNGEE in the germline V gene. The full variable domain, completed using reference TRBV9 and TRBJ2-2, is DSGVTQTPKHLITATGQRVTLRCSPRSGDLSVYWYQQSLDQGLQFLIQYYNGEERAKGNILERFSAQQFPDLHSELNLSSLELGDSALYFCASSGSGMSGGELFFGEGSRLTVL.